This paragraph covers one T cell receptor (beta chain) sequence. Its antigen remains unknown. The data were obtained in a study of T cell responses to AZD1222 COVID-19 vaccine. Study conclusions and caveats: No repertoire was sampled before or during the peak T cell response, only after it.

V was pared by 0 bases and J by 5 bases, with 6 bases between. The CDR3 covers 12 residues. The germline CDR1 and CDR2 sequences are SGHKS and YYEKEE (reference sequence). Measured with immunoSEQ multiplex PCR; TCRdb has only the in-frame clones, and not every one. Seen here are about 150,000 clones, approximately 90% observed once, and the top ten hold around 2.2%. The chain couples TRBV5-5 to TRBJ2-7; D gene unclear. The input for sequencing was peripheral blood, taken on day 0 of AZD1222 vaccination. This clonotype originated in an adult in good health. The CDR3 reads CASSLVVHEQYF. In DNA form, the CDR3 reads TGTGCCAGCAGCTTGGTAGTCCACGAGCAGTACTTC.